This is a list of T cell receptor beta chains from one sample in a study of OX40 agonist ivuxolimab in advanced cancers. Using immunoSEQ multiplex PCR, the repertoire was profiled, and TCRdb retains in-frame clones only, with some absent. The data contain tens of thousands of clones, over 80% of them seen just once; the ten biggest clones take up 5% to 6%. Material: CD4+ or CD8+ T cells sorted from blood, obtained in a trial of the OX40 agonist ivuxolimab. Receptors originate from an adult with an advanced solid tumor such as melanoma, head and neck, liver or kidney cancer. The CDR3 runs from the conserved cysteine through the conserved F or W. Each record gives: V gene, J gene, clone size, D gene, CDR3 DNA, CDR3 protein. D genes are given only for firm matches. For some rows the clone size is stated as once, few or many, or as a class when expanded; others skip it.

TRBV9	TRBJ1-1	-	-	TGTGCCAGCAGCGCATCCGGGACGGTGAACACTGAAGCTTTCTTT	CASSASGTVNTEAFF
TRBV28	TRBJ2-7	-	TRBD1	TGTGCCAGCAGTTCCACGACAGGGAGCTACGAGCAGTACTTC	CASSSTTGSYEQYF
TRBV5-8	TRBJ1-5	-	-	TGTGCCAGCAGCTTAGGACAGACCAGCAATCAGCCCCAGCATTTT	CASSLGQTSNQPQHF
TRBV7-2	TRBJ2-3	-	-	TGTGCCAGCAGCTTAGGGAACCGCGGTAGCACGCAGTATTTT	CASSLGNRGSTQYF
TRBV5-4	TRBJ2-5	-	-	TGTGCCAGCAGCCTGAGGACTGGCCAAGAGACCCAGTACTTC	CASSLRTGQETQYF
TRBV18	TRBJ2-3	-	TRBD2	TGTGCCAGCTCACCAGGGGGGGGAAGCACAGATACGCAGTATTTT	CASSPGGGSTDTQYF
TRBV12-5	TRBJ1-1	few	TRBD1	TGTGCTAGTGGTTTGAGTGGGACAGGGAGGACTGAAGCTTTCTTT	CASGLSGTGRTEAFF
TRBV7-9	TRBJ1-1	-	TRBD1	TGTGCCAGCAGCCACCAGACAGGGATGAACACTGAAGCTTTCTTT	CASSHQTGMNTEAFF
TRBV7-9	TRBJ1-5	-	-	TGTGCCAGCAGCTTAGGCGCGGATCAGCCCCAGCATTTT	CASSLGADQPQHF
TRBV7-2	TRBJ2-3	-	-	TGTGCCAGCAGCTTAGGTATATCGGATACGCAGTATTTT	CASSLGISDTQYF
TRBV18	TRBJ1-5	-	-	TGTGCCAGCTCACCAGGGGCCGACCAGCCCCAGCATTTT	CASSPGADQPQHF
TRBV2	TRBJ1-2	-	TRBD1	TGTGCCAGCAGTCGACAGGGGGCCTACTATGGCTACACCTTC	CASSRQGAYYGYTF
TRBV5-6	TRBJ1-2	-	TRBD1	TGTGCCAGCAGTCGAGACAGGGATAACTATGGCTACACCTTC	CASSRDRDNYGYTF
TRBV13	TRBJ2-1	few	TRBD2	TGTGCCAGCAGCTTAGATTACTCGGCGGGAGGAAGCTACAATGAGCAGTTCTTC	CASSLDYSAGGSYNEQFF
TRBV5-1	TRBJ2-7	-	-	TGCGCCAGCAGCCGCGGCGTGGGTGACGAGCAGTACTTC	CASSRGVGDEQYF
TRBV27	TRBJ2-5	once	TRBD2	TGTGCCAGCAGCACTATTACAGGGGGACTAGCGGGGTACCAAGAGACCCAGTACTTC	CASSTITGGLAGYQETQYF
TRBV10-3	TRBJ2-3	-	-	TGTGCCATCAGTGATAAATTCACAGATACGCAGTATTTT	CAISDKFTDTQYF
TRBV6-5	TRBJ1-3	-	-	TGTGCCAGCAGTTACGGAATGGGTTCCTCTGGAAACACCATATATTTT	CASSYGMGSSGNTIYF
TRBV2	TRBJ2-5	-	TRBD1	TGTGCCAGCGTAATCAGGGGGAGTTTGCGAGGGGGACAAGAGACCCAGTACTTC	CASVIRGSLRGGQETQYF
TRBV5-1	TRBJ2-1	-	TRBD2	TGCGCCAGCAGCTTGGCCCGCCAGGGCGGGAGGGCCCATGAGCAGTTCTTC	CASSLARQGGRAHEQFF
TRBV19	TRBJ2-6	-	-	TGTGCCAGTAGTATGATCCGCAGCTCTGGGGCCAACGTCCTGACTTTC	CASSMIRSSGANVLTF
TRBV28	TRBJ1-5	-	TRBD1	TGTGCCAGCAGTTTATGGGGGAGGGCAGGGGGCGGTCAGCCCCAGCATTTT	CASSLWGRAGGGQPQHF
TRBV5-5	TRBJ1-1	-	-	TGTGCCAGCAGCTTGGGAGTGAACACTGAAGCTTTCTTT	CASSLGVNTEAFF
TRBV5-1	TRBJ2-2	-	TRBD1	TGCGCCAGCAGCTATAACGGACAGGGAGTTGAAGAGCTGTTTTTT	CASSYNGQGVEELFF
TRBV28	TRBJ2-7	once	TRBD1	TGTGCCAGCAGACGATCCGGACAGGGAGGCCACGAGCAGTACTTC	CASRRSGQGGHEQYF
TRBV7-9	TRBJ1-4	-	TRBD1	TGTGCCAGCAGCAAGACGGACAGGGCTCATGAAAAACTGTTTTTT	CASSKTDRAHEKLFF
TRBV9	TRBJ1-2	-	-	TGTGCCAGCAGCTTGGGGAGGGCAGGGGATGGCTACACCTTC	CASSLGRAGDGYTF
TRBV2	TRBJ2-4	-	TRBD1	TGTGCCAGCAGGCCTGACAGGGGGCCGGACATTCAGTACTTC	CASRPDRGPDIQYF
TRBV15	TRBJ2-7	few	-	TGTGCCACCAGCAGAGTAGGGACCCGAGCGGGCTACGAGCAGTACTTC	CATSRVGTRAGYEQYF
TRBV19	TRBJ2-6	once	TRBD2	TGTGCCAGTAGTACGACTAGCCACTCTGGGGCCAACGTCCTGACTTTC	CASSTTSHSGANVLTF
TRBV5-4	TRBJ1-5	-	TRBD1	TGTGCCAGCAGTTCCCAGGGGGGACAGGGCTACAATCAGCCCCAGCATTTT	CASSSQGGQGYNQPQHF
TRBV19	TRBJ1-2	-	-	TGTGCCAGTAGTATAGATCGGGGCAGAGTAAACTATGGCTACACCTTC	CASSIDRGRVNYGYTF
TRBV5-6	TRBJ1-1	-	TRBD1	TGTGCCAGCAGCTCGGGACAGTTAAGAACTGAAGCTTTCTTT	CASSSGQLRTEAFF
TRBV7-3	TRBJ1-1	-	-	TGTGCCAGCAGCTTAACTGGCGGACAGAACACTGAAGCTTTCTTT	CASSLTGGQNTEAFF
TRBV5-1	TRBJ2-3	-	TRBD1	TGCGCCAGCAGCTTGGCCGGGACAGGGGGTCACACAGATACGCAGTATTTT	CASSLAGTGGHTDTQYF
TRBV7-2	TRBJ2-7	-	-	TGTGCCAGCAGCTTAGAGCAGACCCGTGGCCACGAGCAGTACTTC	CASSLEQTRGHEQYF
TRBV19	TRBJ1-2	-	TRBD1	TGTGCCAGTAGTATGGACAGGGGATTTGGCTACACCTTC	CASSMDRGFGYTF
TRBV5-4	TRBJ2-6	-	TRBD1	TGTGCCAGCACCGTCCGGGGGACAGGGACACCAAGCTCTGGGGCCAACGTCCTGACTTTC	CASTVRGTGTPSSGANVLTF
TRBV27	TRBJ2-2	-	-	TGTGCCAGCAGTTTATCTCTAGCGTCCACCGGGGAGCTGTTTTTT	CASSLSLASTGELFF
TRBV29-1	TRBJ2-2	once	-	TGCAGCGTGAAGGACATTACGGCCGGGGAGCTGTTTTTT	CSVKDITAGELFF
TRBV18	TRBJ2-7	-	-	TGTGCCAGCTCACACGGACCGACTTACGAGCAGTACTTC	CASSHGPTYEQYF
TRBV5-5	TRBJ2-3	-	-	TGTGCCAGCAGCTTGGGCATAGCTGATACGCAGTATTTT	CASSLGIADTQYF
TRBV9	TRBJ2-1	few	TRBD2	TGTGCCAGCAGCGTAAAACTAGCGGCCTTAATGGGAGTCAATGAGCAGTTCTTC	CASSVKLAALMGVNEQFF
TRBV5-4	TRBJ1-3	-	-	TGTGCCAGCAGCTTGGCGGCAGGGGCGAACTCTGGAAACACCATATATTTT	CASSLAAGANSGNTIYF
TRBV28	TRBJ1-5	few	-	TGTGCCAGCAGTTTTGGACCGAATCAGCCCCAGCATTTT	CASSFGPNQPQHF
TRBV6-1	TRBJ2-7	-	-	TGTGCCAGCAGTGAGGCGAAGGGACCCTACGAGCAGTACTTC	CASSEAKGPYEQYF
TRBV14	TRBJ2-7	-	TRBD2	TGTGCCAGCAGCTTGCGGACTAGCGGAACGAATATCTACGAGCAGTACTTC	CASSLRTSGTNIYEQYF
TRBV18	TRBJ1-6	once	-	TGTGCCAGCTCACCAAACCCGATGTCACCCCTCCACTTT	CASSPNPMSPLHF
TRBV7-8	TRBJ2-1	-	-	TGTGCCAGCAGCTTAATAGGTCTAGCGAATGAGCAGTTCTTC	CASSLIGLANEQFF
TRBV9	TRBJ2-1	-	TRBD2	TGTGCCAGCAGCGTAGGTAGTAGCGGGAGTGGTGCTTACAATGAGCAGTTCTTC	CASSVGSSGSGAYNEQFF
TRBV6-4	TRBJ2-6	-	TRBD1	TGTGCCAGCAGTTTCACAGGGGACGGGGCCAACGTCCTGACTTTC	CASSFTGDGANVLTF
TRBV19	TRBJ2-7	once	-	TGTGCCAGTAGTGTACAGGAAAACTCCTACGAGCAGTACTTC	CASSVQENSYEQYF
TRBV11-3	TRBJ2-3	-	TRBD2	TGTGCCAGCCGTAGCGGGTCGGAGGATACGCAGTATTTT	CASRSGSEDTQYF
TRBV25-1	TRBJ1-2	-	-	TGTGCCAGCAGTGAATTGGGGTACGGCTACACCTTC	CASSELGYGYTF
TRBV5-4	TRBJ2-7	-	-	TGTGCCAGCAGCTTGAGTGGGACTGGGGGGTACGAGCAGTACTTC	CASSLSGTGGYEQYF
TRBV5-1	TRBJ2-1	-	-	TGCGCCAGCAGCGGTGTGATGAGGAATGAGCAGTTCTTC	CASSGVMRNEQFF
TRBV11-1	TRBJ2-7	-	-	TGTGCCAGCAGCCCAGATATGGACTCCTACGAGCAGTACTTC	CASSPDMDSYEQYF
TRBV19	TRBJ2-5	-	TRBD1	TGTGCCAGTAGTAAGACAGGGATCCAAGAGACCCAGTACTTC	CASSKTGIQETQYF
TRBV14	TRBJ2-7	-	TRBD2	TGTGCCAGCAGCCCACCGGGACTAGCGGGGCATATTCTCTCCTACGAGCAGTACTTC	CASSPPGLAGHILSYEQYF